This TCR beta chain was captured in a study of T cells in Graves' hyperthyroidism and ophthalmopathy (dated by TCRdb to the late 2010s). About the full investigation: Peripheral blood samples were taken at the time of initial diagnosis, prior to any treatment. Prospective prediction of ophthalmopathy was tested in an independent validation cohort consisting of roughly 19 hyperthyroidism patients and 15 or so patients who later progressed to ophthalmopathy. After blood sampling, hyperthyroidism patients were treated with methimazole at a starting dose of 30 mg daily, and ophthalmopathy patients were treated with high-dose intravenous methylprednisolone. In addition, the study compared T-cell repertoires in thyroid tissue and in blood from a handful of Graves' hyperthyroidism patients. The roughly 100 discovery patients were randomly divided into training and test sets at a 7:3 ratio. TCR Vbeta CDR3 sequencing of some 140 peripheral blood samples (over 40 ophthalmopathy, about 75 hyperthyroidism and some 17 progressor patients) is reported in the paper. TCR V-J signatures able to tell the groups apart were searched for in a discovery cohort of more than 90 patients, of whom around 43 had Graves' ophthalmopathy and roughly 58 had stable Graves' hyperthyroidism. The full study reports these points: No statistical method was used to fix the sample size in advance, and group allocation was not hidden from the investigators. Blood samples also contained most of the expanded thyroid clonotypes (frequency above 0.001), which suggests that blood repertoires may reflect thyroid immune responses. During validation, the model predicted progression to ophthalmopathy a median of around 6 months ahead of onset, with just under 71% sensitivity and less than 85% specificity. A model built on a 13 V-J signature distinguished ophthalmopathy from stable hyperthyroidism, reaching roughly 88% sensitivity and around 81% specificity in cross-validation and 80%/75% in testing.

Including cysteine and phenylalanine, the CDR3 has 14 amino acids. Solely the CDR3 DNA is kept, with 42 bases framed from the first base. Via the germline V gene, CDR1 is MDHEN and CDR2 SYDVKM. TCR beta CDR3 regions were amplified from RNA transcripts. The TCR CDR3 was subjected to a first round of RT-PCR using the HTBI primer set and the Qiagen OneStep RT-PCR kit. A second multiplex PCR round built the libraries, followed by size selection and purification. Paired-end sequencing of the libraries was performed with 100 bp reads on an Illumina HiSeq2000. Under the source paper's analysis protocol: SOAPnuke was used to process the raw data, with reads discarded if the reads contained adapters or uncalled bases, had a mean Phred below 15, or lacked an exact constant-primer or identifier match. High-quality paired reads were merged using COPE v1.2.5, and each unique nucleotide sequence was defined as a clonotype. MiTCR v1.1 was used to align the clonotypes against IMGT TRBV, TRBD and TRBJ reference segments. Analysis was restricted to V-J combinations with a frequency above 0.0001, which covered roughly 99% of repertoires. The TCS score was defined as F50 (clonal expansion) divided by E x V (chaos), with BLOSUM62-based TCRdist calculated between CDR3 peptides within each V-J. Welch's t-statistics and random forest reduced roughly 530 V-J features to around 14, which were used in a naive Bayes classifier (R e1071). TCRdb reprocessing: public reads trimmed at Q25 with fastp, clones called with MiXCR, in-frame beta chains kept. Each entry merges the rows of one CDR3 protein and shows their most common DNA and genes. What appears here as the V and J calls and clone size reflects TCRdb's work, not the paper's. This sample is represented by about 260,000 distinct CDR3 sequences; roughly 15% of them were singletons. Around 30% of the sample is held by the ten biggest clonotypes.

Regarding this clonotype: Its target antigen remains unknown. A junction end diverges from the germline sequence, so it may reflect a read error.

Ophthalmopathy patients had moderately to severely active disease, with a Clinical Activity Score of 3 or more, a NOSPECS grade of 4 or more, and a disease duration of less than 3 months. Any patient with an uncontrolled infection, another autoimmune disease, pregnancy or lactation was excluded. Diagnoses were established on the basis of clinical symptoms, serum thyroxine and TRAb, thyroid ultrasound, and orbital computed tomography. PBMCs were isolated from around 10 ml of fresh peripheral blood by Ficoll-Paque density gradient centrifugation. Trizol reagent was used to extract total RNA, and RNA quality was then checked on an Agilent 2100 Bioanalyzer.

The sequence came from a woman aged 18-29 years with Graves' ophthalmopathy. Sequencing input: blood. The chain employs TRBV28 and TRBJ2-1; the D gene identity is not certain. Here is the DNA: TGCGCCAGCAGCCAAGAATACCTGAGGAATGAGCAGTTCTTC. This sequence encodes CASSQEYLRNEQFF.